This T cell receptor (beta chain) was sequenced for a study of cytomegalovirus exposure and HLA in healthy donors. Study information: Researchers previously reported finding roughly 120 million unique TCR beta sequences from roughly 200 million T cells. The Caucasian-associated ancestry cluster contained about four fifths of the 398 genotyped donors. Regarding the study as a whole: TCR beta chain V- and J-gene trimming was linked, in a later analysis, to a missense variant in DCLRE1C. Most subjects' HLA-A and HLA-B alleles were reportedly predicted from TCR beta sequences.

The CDR3 loop spans 11 amino acids. Looked up from germline, CDR1 is GTSNPN and CDR2 is SVGIG (reference sequence). V was trimmed by 5 bases and J by 9 bases, leaving 10 bases between them. Points on this clone: The antigen is unknown.

Primers included in the PCR were 60 Vbeta and 13 Jbeta primers. The method was immunoSEQ multiplex PCR; TCRdb's version includes in-frame clones alone and lacks a portion of them. The table has around 130,000 clones, around 57% seen once; the top ten hold about 1.8%. The V call is TRBV30, the J call TRBJ2-2, with D possibly TRBD1 on 7 matching bases. This TCR was recovered from a male donor in good health and CMV-seronegative. Sequenced input: PBMCs. The CDR3 spells CAWDRDWELFF. The CDR3, as DNA: TGTGCCTGGGACAGGGACTGGGAGCTGTTTTTT.